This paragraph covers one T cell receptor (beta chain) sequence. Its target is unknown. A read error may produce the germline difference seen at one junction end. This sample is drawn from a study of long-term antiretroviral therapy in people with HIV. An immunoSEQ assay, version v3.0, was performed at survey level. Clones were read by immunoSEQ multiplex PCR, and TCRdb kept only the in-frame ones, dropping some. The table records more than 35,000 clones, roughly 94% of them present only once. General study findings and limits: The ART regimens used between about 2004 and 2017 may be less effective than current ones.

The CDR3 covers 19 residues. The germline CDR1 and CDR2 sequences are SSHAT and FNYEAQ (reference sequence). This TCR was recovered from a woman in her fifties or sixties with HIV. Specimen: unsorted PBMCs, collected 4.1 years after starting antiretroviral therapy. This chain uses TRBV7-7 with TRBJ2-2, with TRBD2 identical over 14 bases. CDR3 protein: CASSLRPGTSGGRAGELFF. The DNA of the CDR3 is TGTGCTAGCAGCTTACGGCCGGGGACTAGCGGGGGCCGGGCCGGGGAGCTGTTTTTT.